This T cell receptor beta chain stems from a study of blood T cell repertoires in COVID-19 (dated by TCRdb to the early 2020s). For context, the study as a whole: Samples covering the acute and convalescent phases of COVID-19 were provided by collaborators in the United States, Italy and Spain. The material from the prospective study consisted of cDNA or gDNA derived from T cells, B-cell-depleted T cells, or PBMCs. The dataset comprised deeply sampled blood TCRbeta repertoires from subjects exposed to, actively infected with, or recovered from COVID-19. The repertoires were released in a freely available public database meant as a resource for research on the immune response to SARS-CoV-2. The samples were drawn from two sources: the first 160 participants of the ongoing ImmuneRACE study, and 1,200 or so subjects contributed by 6 global collaborators. A de-identified subject ID, COVID-19 status, age in years and sex were almost always included in the sample metadata. Where available, HLA class I and class II types were taken from metadata supplied by the sample provider and were not determined by assay-based typing.

Whole blood was collected in K2EDTA tubes by collaborating institutions according to the institutions' own protocols. For TCRbeta analysis, collaborator samples were shipped as frozen whole blood, as isolated PBMCs, or as DNA extracted from either sample type. Details on this clone: The target of this receptor is not known. No clone much larger than this one lies a single base away; base qualities are absent.

TCRbeta CDR3 regions were amplified from genomic DNA by means of the immunoSEQ Assay, a bias-controlled multiplex PCR. The authors' analysis ran thus. The number of nucleated cells in each sample was estimated from the amplification of reference gene primers within the assay. To quantify the absolute abundance of each unique TCRbeta CDR3 rearrangement, sequence reads were collapsed and filtered. For each sample, productive Simpson clonality was calculated as the square root of Simpson's diversity index over productive rearrangements. TCRdb re-hosts the immuneACCESS table, in-frame sequences only. Its copies lack some clones; in the studies checked, an unresolved V gene accounts for under half of them, and the cause for the rest is not known. Clonal size and the V and J genes are those of that table, whereas D and trimming came from the DNA. The sample table holds about 77,000 clones, of which about 80% were seen once. Around 4.8% of the sample belongs to the ten largest clones.

Here V drops 3 bases and J drops 3 bases, and the junction holds 6 bases not matched to any gene. Looking up the germline V gene yields CDR1 SGDLS and CDR2 YYNGEE. The CDR3 covers 15 residues, taking in both the cysteine and the phenylalanine. Here the CDR3 DNA is all that survives: 45 bases in frame from base 1. Overall study outcomes, separate from this receptor: The amount of clinical and demographic metadata varied by source and participant and was provided uncurated.

The sample was peripheral blood. The sequence was collected from an older woman with acute or convalescent COVID-19. Here the chain combines TRBV9 and TRBJ2-4; the junction holds 7 bases that match TRBD2. The CDR3 region has the sequence CASSARGKGKNIQYF. The bases read TGTGCCAGCAGCGCGCGGGGGAAGGGCAAAAACATTCAGTACTTC.